The following is a T cell receptor beta chain sequence with its context. Authors' methods: Estimated nucleated cell counts came from reference gene primer amplification. TCRdb keeps only in-frame clones here, not all; method: immunoSEQ multiplex PCR. V and J calls and clone size are given by that table; D and trimming were obtained from the DNA. The sample holds 200,000 to 250,000 clones, 80% to 85% seen once. These data come from a study of blood T cell repertoires in COVID-19. The CDR3 extends over 13 amino acids. Trimming stripped 2 bases from V and 7 bases from J, with 9 bases between. Germline V gene lookup returns CDR1 MNHEY and CDR2 SVGAGI.

The sample consisted of peripheral blood. This chain joins TRBV6-5 and TRBJ1-5; D unresolved. The TCR sequence derives from a woman older than 75 with active or convalescent COVID-19. The CDR3 protein is CASSYERYQPQHF. The CDR3 nucleotides read TGTGCCAGCAGTTACGAGAGGTACCAGCCCCAGCATTTT.